This T cell receptor (beta chain) was found in a study of molecular identifiers for immune sequencing clone quantification. One entry per CDR3 protein results from TCRdb running MiXCR on the PCR reads. The sample has about 630,000 distinct CDR3 sequences, 25% seen once; the top ten hold about 0.84%. The V gene end was trimmed by 1 base and the J gene end by 6 bases; junction bases not matched to a gene: 9. The CDR3 spans 16 residues. Germline CDR1 DFQATT, CDR2 SNEGSKA (reference sequence). As for this clonotype: Antigen: not known.

Broader study findings: Detection of one spiked Jurkat cell's TCR RNA reportedly worked in around 1 million naive cells.

Naive CD8 T cells were sorted, and the gate applied was CD8+CD4-CCR7+CD45RA+. The sequenced sample was naive CD8+ T cells from blood, with Jurkat cell RNA spiked in. Subset in this sample: FACS-sorted CD8+CD4-CCR7+CD45RA+ naive T cells. J is TRBJ1-6 and V is TRBV20-1, with 7 bases aligning to TRBD1. This TCR was recovered from a human donor in good health. Some libraries in this study had Jurkat cell RNA spiked in. The chain's CDR3 is CSARGDSVICNSPLHF. The CDR3 nucleotides are TGCAGTGCTAGAGGGGACAGCGTCATCTGTAATTCACCCCTCCACTTT.